The 4 T cell receptor beta chains reported below all come from one sample, sequenced in a study of CD8 T cells in ankylosing spondylitis. Findings of the study overall: A TCR beta motif of about 8 highly homologous variants appeared characteristic of ankylosing spondylitis blood.

These receptors have no known antigen. MiXCR, run by TCRdb on the 5' RACE reads, gives a single entry per CDR3 protein. Among approximately 500,000 distinct CDR3 sequences, roughly 12% were seen once, and the ten largest hold about 6.5%. Sequencing was performed on blood, either unsorted or a sorted T cell fraction (not recorded which). The receptor set was obtained from a male donor with ankylosing spondylitis.

The chain combines TRBV29-1 with TRBJ2-2, with 7 bases matching TRBD1. V was pared by 7 bases and J by 7 bases, with 9 bases of the junction left unmatched. Germline loops: CDR1 SQVTM, CDR2 ANQGSEA. This CDR3 spans 13 amino acids. Here the CDR3 DNA reads TGCAGCGCCTCGGGACAGACCGGCGGGGAGCTGTTTTTT. Amino acid sequence: CSASGQTGGELFF.

The CDR3 DNA follows: TGTGCCAGCAGCCCCGCAGGACTAGCGGGAGAGACCCAGTACTTC. Translation gives CASSPAGLAGETQYF. The rearrangement uses TRBV7-7 and TRBJ2-5; 11 positions agree with TRBD2. The CDR3 totals 15 residues. V dropped 5 bases and J dropped 4; count of bases not matched to a gene: 6. Germline V CDR1 and CDR2: SSHAT, FNYEAQ (reference sequence). Variable domain in full (rest from reference TRBV7-7 and TRBJ2-5): GAGVSQSPRYKVTKRGQDVTLRCDPISSHATLYWYQQALGQGPEFLTYFNYEAQPDKSGLPSDRFSAERPEGSISTLTIQRTEQRDSAMYRCASSPAGLAGETQYFGPGTRLLVL.

The sample holds many counts of this clonotype. The V gene is TRBV11-1, the J gene TRBJ2-1, with 8 bases fitting TRBD2. V dropped 5 bases and J dropped 1; count of bases not matched to a gene: 13. From germline, CDR1 is SGHAT and CDR2 FQDESV (reference sequence). The CDR3 contains 18 residues. The CDR3 loop is CASSPLSGIGRSYNEQFF. DNA for the CDR3: TGTGCCAGCAGCCCTCTTAGCGGGATTGGTCGTTCCTACAATGAGCAGTTCTTC.

This rearrangement joins TRBV3-1 to TRBJ2-7; 10 nucleotides line up with TRBD2. CDR1 and CDR2 from the germline V gene are LGHDT and YNNKEL (reference sequence). V lost 4 bases, J lost 6 bases, and 12 bases stayed unmatched. There are 16 residues in the CDR3. CDR3 coding DNA: TGTGCCAGCAGCCCCCGAGCTAGCGGGAGTCGGGGCGAGCAGTACTTC. As protein: CASSPRASGSRGEQYF.